The entry below describes one TCR beta chain. The antigen remains unidentified. Possible read error: a much larger clone is one base away. The data derive from a study of identical twins' blood T cells. CDR1 and CDR2 from the germline V gene are LNHDA and SQIVND (reference sequence). Trimming removed 1 base from V and 3 bases from J; junction bases left unmatched: 3. CDR3 size: 15 residues. Whole-study results and caveats: Each donor's most abundant TCRbeta clonotypes shared more CDR3 sequences with her twin than unrelated donors.

One entry per CDR3 protein, called by TCRdb with MiXCR from the 5' RACE reads. The data show hundreds of thousands of distinct CDR3 sequences, roughly 28% seen once. The source is a woman aged 18-49 years in good health. Sample: PBMCs. The rearrangement links TRBV19 to TRBJ1-5; the match to TRBD1 covers 7 bases. CDR3 sequence (DNA): TGTGCCAGTAGTATAGGACAGGGTAACAATCAGCCCCAGCATTTT. This encodes CASSIGQGNNQPQHF.